The 32 T cell receptor beta chains below come from one sample, sequenced in a study of cytomegalovirus exposure and HLA in healthy donors. PCR amplification relied on 60 Vbeta primers (plus 13 Jbeta primers). Data came from immunoSEQ multiplex PCR; TCRdb stores just in-frame clones and leaves some out. The sample shows under 250,000 clones, roughly four fifths of them seen only once. The sample taken for sequencing was PBMCs. All receptors come from a man between 25 and 39 years old in good health and CMV-seronegative.

This clone appeared a single time. This chain links TRBV27 with TRBJ1-1; tentatively, D is TRBD1 (6 bases). The length of the CDR3 is 16 residues. V was cut by 5 bases and J by 0 bases, with 16 bases left in between. CDR1 and CDR2 (germline): MNHEY, SMNVEV (reference sequence). The CDR3 is CASSPQDRAMNTEAFF. The CDR3 bases are TGTGCCAGCAGTCCCCAGGACAGAGCCATGAACACTGAAGCTTTCTTT.

This clone was observed a handful of times. This chain connects TRBV28 to TRBJ1-6; 10 bases line up with TRBD1. With 8 bases clipped from V and 15 bases from J, the junction kept 13 bases outside the gene matches. Germline CDR1 is MDHEN and CDR2 is SYDVKM. The CDR3 covers 14 residues. CDR3 sequence (DNA): TGTGCCAGCGGGGGGGGGACAGGGGCTAATGACCTCCACTTT. Protein: CASGGGTGANDLHF. Using reference TRBV28 and TRBJ1-6 for the parts outside the CDR3, the full variable domain is DVKVTQSSRYLVKRTGEKVFLECVQDMDHENMFWYRQDPGLGLRLIYFSYDVKMKEKGDIPEGYSVSREKKERFSLILESASTNQTSMYLCASGGGTGANDLHFGNGTRLTVT.

The chain links TRBV6-1 to TRBJ2-7, with 11 bases lining up with TRBD2. J lost 4 bases, V lost 6 bases, and 8 bases had no gene match. Germline CDR1 reads MNHNS; CDR2 reads SASEGT. The CDR3 consists of 15 residues. The DNA for the CDR3 is TGTGCCAGCAGCCACACTAGCGGGAGTCTATACGAGCAGTACTTC. Protein sequence: CASSHTSGSLYEQYF.

The rearrangement links TRBV9 to TRBJ2-3, with 10 bases lining up with TRBD2. The CDR3 loop spans 17 amino acids. The V and J ends lost 2 bases and 3 bases, in that order; junction bases with no gene match: 9. Germline V gene lookup returns CDR1 SGDLS and CDR2 YYNGEE. The CDR3 spells CASSVKSSGSGTDTQYF. CDR3 bases: TGTGCCAGCAGCGTTAAATCTAGCGGGAGCGGAACAGATACGCAGTATTTT.

The sample holds a few counts of this clone. This sequence joins TRBV6-6 and TRBJ1-4; 8 bases agree with TRBD1. The CDR3 extends over 15 amino acids. Germline CDR1 MNHNY, CDR2 SVGAGI (reference sequence). Trimming removed 0 bases from V and 4 bases from J; junction bases left unmatched: 1. CDR3 loop: CASSYSGQVNEKLFF. The CDR3 nucleotides are TGTGCCAGCAGTTACTCGGGACAGGTTAATGAAAAACTGTTTTTT.

The table lists this clone with a few counts. The chain links TRBV7-9 to TRBJ1-1, with D unclear. Germline loops: CDR1 SEHNR, CDR2 FQNEAQ (reference sequence). This CDR3 contains 13 residues. V was cut by 2 bases and J by 1 base, with 5 bases left in between. The CDR3 protein is CASSLLGNTEAFF. CDR3 DNA: TGTGCCAGCAGCTTACTAGGGAACACTGAAGCTTTCTTT.

This clone was recorded a few times. CDR3 coding DNA: TGTGCCAGCAGTTTATTAGCGGGAGCGACGTACAATGAGCAGTTCTTC. Encoded protein: CASSLLAGATYNEQFF. This chain connects TRBV28 to TRBJ2-1; TRBD2 aligns across 9 bases. The length of the CDR3 is 16 residues. In germline, CDR1 is MDHEN, CDR2 SYDVKM. The trim removed 1 base at V and 4 bases at J, leaving 5 bases unmatched.

There are a few counts of this clone. CDR3 residues: CASSLEGVYEKLFF. In DNA form, the CDR3 reads TGCGCCAGCAGCTTGGAGGGGGTATATGAAAAACTGTTTTTT. The gene calls are TRBV5-1 and TRBJ1-4; possible D gene TRBD1, 6 bases. Germline V gene lookup returns CDR1 SGHRS and CDR2 YFSETQ. The CDR3 contains 14 residues. V was shortened by 0 bases and J by 6 bases, with 9 bases between the two germline ends.

The J gene is TRBJ2-3, the V gene TRBV7-6; TRBD2 aligns across 11 bases. Germline CDR1 SGHVS, CDR2 FNYEAQ. V trimming: 4 bases; J trimming: 2 bases; junction bases outside the gene matches: 5. The CDR3 is 16 amino acids. CDR3 in DNA: TGTGCCAGCAGCTATGGGACTAGCGGCTTCACAGATACGCAGTATTTT. Amino acids: CASSYGTSGFTDTQYF.

The chain recombines TRBV9 with TRBJ2-7, with a weak D call TRBD2 (6 bases). CDR1 SGDLS and CDR2 YYNGEE come from the germline V gene. V gave up 6 bases and J gave up 3 bases, with 13 bases separating them. CDR3 length equals 13 residues. In DNA, the CDR3 is TGTGCCAGCAACAGTGGCGGGAACTACGAGCAGTACTTC. Translating it yields CASNSGGNYEQYF.

The chain is built from TRBV4-2 and TRBJ2-1, with 12 bases identical to TRBD2. The CDR3 consists of 18 residues. Germline V lookup: CDR1 LGHNA, CDR2 YNFKEQ. V was clipped by 0 bases and J by 6 bases; unmatched bases: 9. CDR3 residues: CASSQEIPTSGSGNEQFF. The CDR3 DNA is TGTGCCAGCAGCCAAGAAATCCCGACTAGCGGGAGTGGCAATGAGCAGTTCTTC.

The V call is TRBV19, the J call TRBJ2-6; the match to TRBD2 covers 8 bases. The CDR3 is 15 amino acids. With V trimmed by 5 bases and J by 2 bases, 2 bases remained unmatched. The germline V gene encodes CDR1 LNHDA and CDR2 SQIVND (reference sequence). The CDR3: CASSVREAGANVLTF. The CDR3 DNA follows: TGTGCCAGTAGTGTGCGGGAGGCTGGGGCCAACGTCCTGACTTTC.

The table lists this clone with a count of one. V gene TRBV15 combines with J gene TRBJ1-6, with D unclear. The V end was cut by 3 bases, the J end by 8 bases, with 17 bases between. The CDR3 spans 16 residues. Germline values: CDR1 LNHNV, CDR2 YYDKDF (reference sequence). The CDR3 here is CATSSFGSPGDSPLHF. DNA for the CDR3: TGTGCCACCAGCAGCTTTGGGTCGCCCGGGGATTCACCCCTCCACTTT.

The chain uses TRBV6-5 and TRBJ2-1; TRBD1 matches 7 bases. With V trimmed by 8 bases and J by 8 bases, 6 bases remained unmatched. The CDR3 has 12 amino acids. CDR1 and CDR2 (germline): MNHEY, SVGAGI. Written as DNA, the CDR3 is TGTGCCAGCCGGAAGGGGGCCTATGAGCAGTTCTTC. It specifies CASRKGAYEQFF.

This sequence joins TRBV19 and TRBJ2-1; TRBD1 matches 9 bases. The CDR3 runs 15 residues. V shed 4 bases, J shed 3 bases, and the junction held 4 bases outside the gene matches. CDR1 LNHDA and CDR2 SQIVND come from the germline V gene (reference sequence). The CDR3 spells CASSNRQGDYNEQFF. DNA of the CDR3: TGTGCCAGTAGTAATCGACAGGGGGACTACAATGAGCAGTTCTTC.

This clone was detected only once. This chain joins TRBV6-1 and TRBJ1-3; the D is unclear. Trimming took off 6 bases at V and 0 bases at J, with 12 bases between the two ends. From germline, CDR1 is MNHNS and CDR2 SASEGT. The CDR3 is 15 amino acids. The CDR3 sequence: CASRRGQSSGNTIYF. CDR3 sequence (DNA): TGTGCCAGCAGAAGAGGGCAGAGCTCTGGAAACACCATATATTTT.

There are a few counts of this clone. J is TRBJ2-7 and V is TRBV27; D remains ambiguous. CDR1 is MNHEY, CDR2 SMNVEV, per germline (reference sequence). V gave up 4 bases and J gave up 0 bases, with 16 bases separating them. The CDR3 is made up of 16 amino acids. The CDR3: CASSSAAGRVSYEQYF. In nucleotides, the CDR3 is TGTGCCAGCAGTTCCGCTGCAGGCCGCGTCTCCTACGAGCAGTACTTC.

The J gene is TRBJ2-1, the V gene TRBV10-1; 11 bases fit TRBD1. CDR3 length equals 14 residues. Germline values: CDR1 WNHNN, CDR2 SYGVQD (reference sequence). V was pared by 6 bases and J by 6 bases, with 4 bases of the junction left unmatched. The CDR3 reads CASRAGTGGNEQFF. The CDR3 coding sequence is TGCGCCAGCAGGGCCGGGACAGGGGGCAATGAGCAGTTCTTC.

DNA of the CDR3: TGTGCCAGCAGCTCCGCTAGTAATTCGGAGACCCAGTACTTC. Protein: CASSSASNSETQYF. This chain uses TRBV5-4 with TRBJ2-5; D not certain. There are 14 residues in the CDR3. Trimming removed 3 bases at V and 5 bases at J, with 14 bases between. CDR1 SGHNT and CDR2 YYREEE come from the germline V gene (reference sequence).

The V and J genes are TRBV4-1 and TRBJ2-1; D unresolved. The CDR3 covers 14 residues. The V and J ends lost 0 bases and 4 bases respectively, with 7 bases between them. Germline V lookup: CDR1 MGHRA, CDR2 YSYEKL. The CDR3 loop is CASSQDWPYNEQFF. CDR3 DNA: TGCGCCAGCAGCCAAGATTGGCCTTACAATGAGCAGTTCTTC.

This chain connects TRBV27 to TRBJ2-1, with a tentative D call TRBD1 (5 bases). The CDR3 totals 16 residues. Trimming left V 5 bases short and J 0 bases short, with 14 bases between. Germline loops: CDR1 MNHEY, CDR2 SMNVEV (reference sequence). CDR3 nucleotide sequence: TGTGCCAGCAGTCAATACTTAGGGGACTCCTACAATGAGCAGTTCTTC. Translating gives CASSQYLGDSYNEQFF.

V is TRBV28 and J is TRBJ1-2; 9 nucleotides line up with TRBD1. Germline CDR1 reads MDHEN; CDR2 reads SYDVKM. CDR3 length equals 15 residues. Trimming cost V 6 bases and J 6 bases; bases outside gene matches: 11. The CDR3 sequence: CASSRTGDIGHGYTF. The CDR3 bases are TGTGCCAGCAGCAGGACAGGGGACATCGGTCATGGCTACACCTTC.

The rearrangement joins TRBV5-4 to TRBJ2-3; D not resolved. V was clipped by 2 bases and J by 6 bases, with 10 bases between them. This CDR3 region has 13 residues. Per germline, CDR1 SGHNT and CDR2 YYREEE (reference sequence). The CDR3 nucleotides are TGTGCCAGCAGCTTTATCCCCTTCGATACGCAGTATTTT. Translated, it gives CASSFIPFDTQYF.

The V gene is TRBV7-9, the J gene TRBJ2-7, with TRBD1 as a possible D gene (6 bases). From germline, CDR1 is SEHNR and CDR2 FQNEAQ (reference sequence). The CDR3 covers 15 residues. With 5 bases removed from V and 4 bases from J, the gap between germline ends came to 18 bases. The CDR3 protein is CASSLPDKGVYEQYF. The CDR3 DNA sequence: TGTGCCAGCAGCCTTCCAGACAAGGGGGTTTACGAGCAGTACTTC.

This clone has ten or more counts. V and J are TRBV6-1 and TRBJ2-2, with 7 bases identical to TRBD2. Trimming at V came to 6 bases and at J to 3 bases, leaving 7 bases not matched to a gene. Germline values: CDR1 MNHNS, CDR2 SASEGT. CDR3 length: 15 residues. The CDR3 region has the DNA TGTGCCAGCAGCCAGAGCGGGGACTACACCGGGGAGCTGTTTTTT. Its protein product is CASSQSGDYTGELFF.

This clone was seen a handful of times. This rearrangement joins TRBV10-3 to TRBJ1-4; D perhaps matches TRBD1 (5 bases). This CDR3 has 14 amino acids. Germline CDR1 is ENHRY and CDR2 is SYGVKD. V shed 4 bases and J shed 4 bases, with 10 bases lying between them. This chain's CDR3 is CAISVGRDNEKLFF. The DNA for the CDR3 is TGTGCCATCAGTGTAGGCAGGGATAATGAAAAACTGTTTTTT.

CDR3 sequence reads: CASSPGEDRAYEQYF. The DNA for the CDR3 is TGCGCCAGCAGCCCCGGTGAGGACAGAGCTTACGAGCAGTACTTC. The V call is TRBV5-1, the J call TRBJ2-7; TRBD1 is a possible D gene (6 bases). Germline CDR1 and CDR2: SGHRS and YFSETQ. The CDR3 has 15 residues. Trimming removed 4 bases at V and 4 bases at J, with 18 bases between.

The chain employs TRBV30 and TRBJ1-1, with 9 bases aligning to TRBD1. The germline V gene has CDR1 GTSNPN and CDR2 SVGIG (reference sequence). This CDR3 region has 12 residues. The CDR3 nucleotides are TGTGCGTTAGGGACAGGGTACACTGAAGCTTTCTTT. This sequence encodes CALGTGYTEAFF.

The rearrangement uses TRBV7-6 and TRBJ2-1, with TRBD1 as a possible D gene (5 bases). V shed 0 bases and J shed 4 bases, with 16 bases lying between them. There are 17 residues in the CDR3. Germline V gene sequence: CDR1 SGHVS, CDR2 FNYEAQ. The CDR3 bases are TGTGCCAGCAGCTTAGCAGTTGGACACCATACGTACAATGAGCAGTTCTTC. This sequence encodes CASSLAVGHHTYNEQFF.

CDR3 coding DNA: TGTGCCACCAGCAGAGATTCGGGTGCGGCAGCGATGGGGGAGCTGTTTTTT. Its protein is CATSRDSGAAAMGELFF. The V call is TRBV15, the J call TRBJ2-2; D call uncertain. Trimming stripped 0 bases from V and 8 bases from J, with 19 bases between. The CDR3 spans 17 residues. Germline V CDR1 and CDR2: LNHNV, YYDKDF (reference sequence).

CDR3 in amino acids: CASSLAGGNEQFF. The CDR3 DNA reads TGCGCCAGCAGCTTGGCAGGAGGGAATGAGCAGTTCTTC. V and J are TRBV5-1 and TRBJ2-1, with D possibly matching TRBD2 (6 bases). Germline lookup yields CDR1 SGHRS and CDR2 YFSETQ. Trimming shortened V by 0 bases and J by 7 bases, and 8 bases separated the two germline ends. CDR3 length: 13 amino acids.

The CDR3 coding sequence is TGTGCCAGCAAGGGTACAGGGACACACGAGCAGTACTTC. Its protein product is CASKGTGTHEQYF. This chain uses TRBV5-4 with TRBJ2-7; D possibly corresponds to TRBD1 (6 bases). V was clipped by 6 bases and J by 5 bases, with 15 bases between them. Per germline, CDR1 SGHNT and CDR2 YYREEE (reference sequence). The CDR3 extends over 13 amino acids.